This T cell receptor (beta chain) was captured in a study of T cells in Graves' hyperthyroidism and ophthalmopathy. The sample holds many counts of this clonotype. Amplified TCR beta CDR3 regions came from RNA transcripts. TCR CDR3 regions were first amplified by RT-PCR with HTBI primers. Using its own MiXCR run on the multiplex PCR reads, TCRdb lists one record per CDR3 protein. The data contain nearly 600,000 distinct CDR3 sequences, approximately 15% of them singletons. Hyperthyroidism in the patients, aged 18 to 65, was newly diagnosed and under 2 months in duration. The CDR3 consists of 16 residues. Per the germline V gene, CDR1 is SEHNR and CDR2 is FQNEAQ (reference sequence). With V trimmed by 3 bases and J by 5 bases, 9 bases remained unmatched.

What was sequenced was blood. This chain uses TRBV7-9 with TRBJ2-5, with 10 bases matching TRBD2. The clonotype was recovered from a woman aged 25 to 39 with Graves' hyperthyroidism that later progressed to Graves' ophthalmopathy. DNA of the CDR3: TGTGCCAGCAGCTTTCTAATAGCGGGAGGAGTTGAGACCCAGTACTTC. Translation: CASSFLIAGGVETQYF.